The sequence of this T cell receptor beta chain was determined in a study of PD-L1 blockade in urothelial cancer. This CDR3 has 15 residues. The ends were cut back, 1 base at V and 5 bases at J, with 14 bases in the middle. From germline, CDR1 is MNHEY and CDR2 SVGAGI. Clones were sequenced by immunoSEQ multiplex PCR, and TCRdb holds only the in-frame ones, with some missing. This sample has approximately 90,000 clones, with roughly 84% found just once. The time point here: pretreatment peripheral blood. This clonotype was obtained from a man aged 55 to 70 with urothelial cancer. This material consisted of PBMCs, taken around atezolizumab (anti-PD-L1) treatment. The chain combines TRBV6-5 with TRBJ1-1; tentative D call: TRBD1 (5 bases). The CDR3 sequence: CASSYLPTGRTEAFF. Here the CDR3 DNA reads TGTGCCAGCAGTTACTTACCCACAGGACGGACTGAAGCTTTCTTT.